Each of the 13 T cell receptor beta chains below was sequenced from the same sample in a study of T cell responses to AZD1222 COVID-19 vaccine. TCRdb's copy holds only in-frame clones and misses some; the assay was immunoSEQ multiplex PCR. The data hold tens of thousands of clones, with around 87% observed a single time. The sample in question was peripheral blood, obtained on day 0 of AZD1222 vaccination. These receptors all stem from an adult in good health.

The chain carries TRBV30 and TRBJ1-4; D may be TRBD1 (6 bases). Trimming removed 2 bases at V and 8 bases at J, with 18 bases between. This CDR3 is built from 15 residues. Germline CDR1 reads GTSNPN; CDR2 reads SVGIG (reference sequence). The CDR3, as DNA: TGTGCCTGGAGTTACAACCCCGGGACATCCGAAAAACTGTTTTTT. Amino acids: CAWSYNPGTSEKLFF.

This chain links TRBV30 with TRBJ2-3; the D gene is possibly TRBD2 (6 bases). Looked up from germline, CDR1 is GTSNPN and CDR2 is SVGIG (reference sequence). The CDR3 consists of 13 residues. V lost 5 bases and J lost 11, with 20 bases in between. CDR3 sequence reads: CAWLSGSAYKQYF. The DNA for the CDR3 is TGTGCCTGGCTTAGCGGATCAGCTTATAAGCAGTATTTT.

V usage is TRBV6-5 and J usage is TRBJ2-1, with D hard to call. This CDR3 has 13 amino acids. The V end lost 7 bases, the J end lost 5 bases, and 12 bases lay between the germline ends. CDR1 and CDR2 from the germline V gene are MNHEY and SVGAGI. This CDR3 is CASIGHEDNEQFF. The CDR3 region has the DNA TGTGCCAGCATAGGCCACGAAGACAATGAGCAGTTCTTC.

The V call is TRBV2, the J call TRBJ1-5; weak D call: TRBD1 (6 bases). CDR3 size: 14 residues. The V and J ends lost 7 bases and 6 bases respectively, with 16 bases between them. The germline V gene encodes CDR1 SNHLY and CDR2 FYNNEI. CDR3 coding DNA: TGTGCCAGCACTTTGGGGGGGGGCGGTCAGCCCCAGCATTTT. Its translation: CASTLGGGGQPQHF. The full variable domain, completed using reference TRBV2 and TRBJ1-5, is EPEVTQTPSHQVTQMGQEVILRCVPISNHLYFYWYRQILGQKVEFLVSFYNNEISEKSEIFDDQFSVERPDGSNFTLKIRSTKLEDSAMYFCASTLGGGGQPQHFGDGTRLSIL.

CDR3: CASSLVPTGGLYEQYF. In nucleotides, the CDR3 is TGTGCCAGCAGCTTAGTCCCCACAGGGGGTCTTTACGAGCAGTACTTC. This rearrangement joins TRBV7-9 to TRBJ2-7; 8 bases are a match to TRBD1. The germline V gene has CDR1 SEHNR and CDR2 FQNEAQ (reference sequence). With 1 base clipped from V and 4 bases from J, the junction kept 9 bases outside the gene matches. The CDR3 loop spans 16 amino acids.

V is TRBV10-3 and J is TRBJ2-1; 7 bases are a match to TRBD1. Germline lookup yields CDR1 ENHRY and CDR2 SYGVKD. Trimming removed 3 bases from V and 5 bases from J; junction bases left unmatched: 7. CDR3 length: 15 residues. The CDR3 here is CAISDPGTANNEQFF. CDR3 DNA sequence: TGTGCCATCAGTGATCCCGGGACAGCAAACAATGAGCAGTTCTTC.

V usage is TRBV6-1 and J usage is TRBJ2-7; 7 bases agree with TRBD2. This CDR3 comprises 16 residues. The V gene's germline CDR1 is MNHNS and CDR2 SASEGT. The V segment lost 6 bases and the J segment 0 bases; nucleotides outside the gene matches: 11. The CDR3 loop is CASREQERESSYEQYF. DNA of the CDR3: TGTGCCAGCAGGGAACAAGAGCGGGAAAGCTCCTACGAGCAGTACTTC.

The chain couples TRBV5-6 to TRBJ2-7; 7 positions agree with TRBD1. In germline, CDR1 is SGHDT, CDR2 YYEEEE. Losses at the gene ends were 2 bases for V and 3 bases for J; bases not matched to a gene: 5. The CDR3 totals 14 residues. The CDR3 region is CASSFLAGGYEQYF. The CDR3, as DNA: TGTGCCAGCAGCTTCTTGGCAGGGGGCTACGAGCAGTACTTC.

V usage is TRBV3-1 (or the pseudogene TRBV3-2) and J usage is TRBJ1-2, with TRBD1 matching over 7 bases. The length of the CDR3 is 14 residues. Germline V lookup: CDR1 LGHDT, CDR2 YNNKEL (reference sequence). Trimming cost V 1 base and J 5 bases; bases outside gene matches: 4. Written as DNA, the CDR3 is TGTGCCAGCAGCCAAGGGACAGGTCCTTATGGCTACACCTTC. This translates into CASSQGTGPYGYTF.

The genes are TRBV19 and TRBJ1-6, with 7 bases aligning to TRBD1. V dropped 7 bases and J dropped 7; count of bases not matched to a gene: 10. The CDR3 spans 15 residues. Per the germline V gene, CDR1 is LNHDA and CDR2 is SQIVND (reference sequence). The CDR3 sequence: CASTRQGQSNSPLHF. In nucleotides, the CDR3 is TGTGCCAGTACCCGGCAGGGACAGTCGAATTCACCCCTCCACTTT. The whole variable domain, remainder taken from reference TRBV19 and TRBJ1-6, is DGGITQSPKYLFRKEGQNVTLSCEQNLNHDAMYWYRQDPGQGLRLIYYSQIVNDFQKGDIAEGYSVSREKKESFPLTVTSAQKNPTAFYLCASTRQGQSNSPLHFGNGTRLTVT.

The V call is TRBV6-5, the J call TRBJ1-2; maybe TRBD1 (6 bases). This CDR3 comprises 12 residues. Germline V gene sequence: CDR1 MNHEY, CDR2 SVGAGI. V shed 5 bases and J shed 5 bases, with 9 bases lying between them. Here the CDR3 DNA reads TGTGCCAGCAGTCCCGGACAGTATGGCTACACCTTC. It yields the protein CASSPGQYGYTF.

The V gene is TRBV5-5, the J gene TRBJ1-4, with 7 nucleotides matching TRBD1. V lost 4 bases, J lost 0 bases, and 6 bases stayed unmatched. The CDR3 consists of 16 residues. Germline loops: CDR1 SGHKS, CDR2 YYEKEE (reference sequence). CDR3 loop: CASSNRDSATNEKLFF. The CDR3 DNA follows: TGTGCCAGCAGCAACCGGGACAGCGCAACTAATGAAAAACTGTTTTTT. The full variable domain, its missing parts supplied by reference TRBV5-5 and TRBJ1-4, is DAGVTQSPTHLIKTRGQQVTLRCSPISGHKSVSWYQQVLGQGPQFIFQYYEKEERGRGNFPDRFSARQFPNYSSELNVNALLLGDSALYLCASSNRDSATNEKLFFGSGTQLSVL.

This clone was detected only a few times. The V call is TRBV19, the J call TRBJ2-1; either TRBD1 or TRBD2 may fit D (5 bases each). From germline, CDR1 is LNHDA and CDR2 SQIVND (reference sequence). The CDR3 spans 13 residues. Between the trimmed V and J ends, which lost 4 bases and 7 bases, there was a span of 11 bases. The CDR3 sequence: CASSTGTFNEQFF. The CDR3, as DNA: TGTGCCAGTAGTACCGGGACCTTTAATGAGCAGTTCTTC.